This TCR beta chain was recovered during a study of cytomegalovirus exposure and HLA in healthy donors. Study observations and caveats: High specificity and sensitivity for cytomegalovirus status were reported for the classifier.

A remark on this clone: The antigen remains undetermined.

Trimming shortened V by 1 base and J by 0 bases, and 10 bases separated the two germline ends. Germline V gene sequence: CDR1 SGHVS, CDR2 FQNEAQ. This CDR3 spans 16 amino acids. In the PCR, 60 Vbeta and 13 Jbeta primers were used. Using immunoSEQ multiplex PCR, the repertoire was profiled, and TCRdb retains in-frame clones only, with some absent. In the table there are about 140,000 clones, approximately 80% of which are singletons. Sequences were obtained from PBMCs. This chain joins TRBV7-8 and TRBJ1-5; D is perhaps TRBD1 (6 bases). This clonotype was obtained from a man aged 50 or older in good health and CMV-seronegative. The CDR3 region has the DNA TGTGCCAGCAGCTTAGACAGGGCCTCTAGCAATCAGCCCCAGCATTTT. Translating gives CASSLDRASSNQPQHF.